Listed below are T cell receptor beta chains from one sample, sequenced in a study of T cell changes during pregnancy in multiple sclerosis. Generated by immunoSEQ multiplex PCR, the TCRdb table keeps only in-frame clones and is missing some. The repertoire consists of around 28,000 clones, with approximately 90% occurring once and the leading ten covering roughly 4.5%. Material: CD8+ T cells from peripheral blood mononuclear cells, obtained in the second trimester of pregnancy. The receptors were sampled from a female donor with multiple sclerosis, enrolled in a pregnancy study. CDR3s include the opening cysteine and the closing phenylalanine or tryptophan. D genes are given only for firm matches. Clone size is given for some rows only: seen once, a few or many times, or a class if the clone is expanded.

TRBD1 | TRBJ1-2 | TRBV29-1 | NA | TGCAGCGTTGAAGCGCAGGGACAGGGCACCAGCTATGGCTACACCTTC | CSVEAQGQGTSYGYTF
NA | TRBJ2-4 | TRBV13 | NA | TGTGCCAGCAGCTTACTGGCGGGAAGGGCCAAAAACATTCAGTACTTC | CASSLLAGRAKNIQYF
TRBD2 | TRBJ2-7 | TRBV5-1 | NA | TGCGCCAGCACCCTAGCGGGAGTGTCCTACGAGCAGTACTTC | CASTLAGVSYEQYF
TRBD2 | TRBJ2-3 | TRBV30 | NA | TGTGCCTGGAGTTGGGGACTAGCGGCAATAGATACGCAGTATTTT | CAWSWGLAAIDTQYF
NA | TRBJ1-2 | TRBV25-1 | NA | TGTGCCAGCAGTGAATTCAGTAACTATGGCTACACCTTC | CASSEFSNYGYTF
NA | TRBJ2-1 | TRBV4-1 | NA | TGCGCCAGCAGCCAAGTGGCAGATACCTACAATGAGCAGTTCTTC | CASSQVADTYNEQFF
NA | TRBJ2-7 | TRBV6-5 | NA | TGTGCCAGCAGTTATGCCCAGGGAACTTACGAGCAGTACTTC | CASSYAQGTYEQYF
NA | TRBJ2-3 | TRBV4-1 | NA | TGCGCCAGCAGCCAAGACCGCACAGATGCGCAGTATTTT | CASSQDRTDAQYF
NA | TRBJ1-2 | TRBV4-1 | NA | TGCGCCAGCAGCCAAGAGCGGGGCCCCGGATATGGCTACACCTTC | CASSQERGPGYGYTF
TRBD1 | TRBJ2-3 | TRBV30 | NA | TGTGCCTGGAGTACCACAGGGGGCGGTGGAGATACGCAGTATTTT | CAWSTTGGGGDTQYF
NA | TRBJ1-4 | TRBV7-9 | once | TGTGCCAGCAGGGGTCTTCGGGTTGAAAAACTGTTTTTT | CASRGLRVEKLFF
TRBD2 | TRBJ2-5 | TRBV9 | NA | TGTGCCAGCAGCGTCTCGGGGACTAGCGGGGTCCGAGAGACCCAGTACTTC | CASSVSGTSGVRETQYF